The next 25 T cell receptor beta chains were all read from a single sample in a study of cytomegalovirus exposure and HLA in healthy donors. Using immunoSEQ multiplex PCR, the repertoire was profiled, and TCRdb retains in-frame clones only, with some absent. This table holds some 250,000 clones, about 92% found once. The material sequenced was PBMCs. The receptors originated from a woman aged 30 to 39 in good health and CMV-seronegative.

The chain's CDR3 is CASSLGQVGNTEAFF. The CDR3 coding sequence is TGTGCCAGCAGCCTCGGACAGGTCGGGAACACTGAAGCTTTCTTT. The chain uses TRBV2 and TRBJ1-1; TRBD1 aligns across 7 bases. J gave up 1 base and V 6 bases, and 8 bases lay outside the gene matches. Germline V gene data show CDR1 as SNHLY and CDR2 as FYNNEI. This CDR3 is built from 15 residues.

V usage is TRBV28 and J usage is TRBJ2-1; D unresolved. Germline CDR1 reads MDHEN; CDR2 reads SYDVKM. There are 14 residues in the CDR3. The V gene lost 3 bases and the J gene lost 5 bases, with 11 bases spanning the gap. In DNA, the CDR3 is TGTGCCAGCAGTTTGGAACTACTCCACAATGAGCAGTTCTTC. Its protein product is CASSLELLHNEQFF.

This chain uses TRBV29-1 with TRBJ2-7; TRBD1 aligns across 10 bases. Germline assignment: CDR1 SQVTM and CDR2 ANQGSEA. CDR3 length: 15 residues. With V trimmed by 5 bases and J by 0 bases, 7 bases remained unmatched. CDR3 DNA: TGCAGCGTTCCCCTGGGACAGGGGAGCTCCTACGAGCAGTACTTC. It yields the protein CSVPLGQGSSYEQYF.

V is TRBV19 and J is TRBJ2-1; TRBD2 might be the D (6 bases). This CDR3 region has 14 residues. Germline V lookup: CDR1 LNHDA, CDR2 SQIVND (reference sequence). V was cut by 4 bases and J by 6 bases, with 13 bases left in between. CDR3 nucleotides: TGTGCCAGTAGTACCGGGACTGAGTTCAATGAGCAGTTCTTC. Its protein is CASSTGTEFNEQFF.

The rearrangement joins TRBV7-2 to TRBJ2-6, with D perhaps given as TRBD1 or TRBD2 (5 bases each). The germline V and J ends were trimmed by 0 bases and 0 bases, with 9 bases remaining between them. CDR1 and CDR2 from the germline V gene are SGHTA and FQGNSA. CDR3 size: 17 residues. The CDR3 reads CASSLAGGGSGANVLTF. As DNA, the CDR3 is TGTGCCAGCAGCTTAGCGGGTGGGGGCTCTGGGGCCAACGTCCTGACTTTC.

The chain uses TRBV7-9 and TRBJ2-3, with a weak D call TRBD2 (6 bases). Trimming left V 5 bases short and J 2 bases short, with 11 bases between. The germline CDR1 and CDR2 sequences are SEHNR and FQNEAQ (reference sequence). The CDR3 runs to 14 residues. The CDR3 sequence: CASSLGGFTDTQYF. The CDR3 DNA reads as TGTGCCAGCAGCCTCGGGGGATTCACAGATACGCAGTATTTT.

The chain couples TRBV28 to TRBJ2-7, with D maybe TRBD1 (6 bases). The germline V gene encodes CDR1 MDHEN and CDR2 SYDVKM. The CDR3 loop spans 14 amino acids. Trimming removed 2 bases at V and 7 bases at J, with 15 bases between. The CDR3 DNA reads as TGTGCCAGCAGTTTACTCCCCCCAGGGGAAGAGCAGTACTTC. It translates to CASSLLPPGEEQYF.

This chain connects TRBV9 to TRBJ2-6; D is possibly TRBD2 (5 bases). Germline CDR1 and CDR2: SGDLS and YYNGEE. The CDR3 contains 17 residues. The ends were cut back, 3 bases at V and 0 bases at J, with 13 bases in the middle. For the CDR3, the DNA is TGTGCCAGCAGCGGGCCGGGAACACGCTCTGGGGCCAACGTCCTGACTTTC. It encodes CASSGPGTRSGANVLTF.

The rearrangement links TRBV4-1 to TRBJ1-3, with TRBD1 as a possible D gene (5 bases). CDR1 and CDR2 (germline): MGHRA, YSYEKL. The CDR3 totals 16 residues. The V end was cut by 0 bases, the J end by 2 bases, with 11 bases between. The CDR3 nucleotides are TGCGCCAGCAGCCAAGATCTTCCAGGGACTGGAAACACCATATATTTT. Its protein is CASSQDLPGTGNTIYF.

The rearrangement joins TRBV30 to TRBJ2-3, with 9 bases aligning to TRBD2. Looked up from germline, CDR1 is GTSNPN and CDR2 is SVGIG (reference sequence). After removal of 1 base from V and 3 bases from J, the junction contained 8 bases not matched to a gene. The CDR3 length is 16 residues. CDR3 in amino acids: CAWSAAPGLATDTQYF. The CDR3 nucleotides are TGTGCCTGGAGTGCCGCTCCCGGACTAGCGACAGATACGCAGTATTTT. The variable domain in full, with the rest retrieved from reference TRBV30 and TRBJ2-3, is SQTIHQWPATLVQPVGSPLSLECTVEGTSNPNLYWYRQAAGRGLQLLFYSVGIGQISSEVPQNLSASRPQDRQFILSSKKLLLSDSGFYLCAWSAAPGLATDTQYFGPGTRLTVL.

The gene calls are TRBV6-5 and TRBJ2-2; 13 bases align to TRBD2. V gave up 8 bases and J gave up 7 bases; unmatched junction bases: 4. The CDR3 extends over 14 amino acids. Germline assignment: CDR1 MNHEY and CDR2 SVGAGI. CDR3 in amino acids: CASGLAGVVGELFF. DNA of the CDR3: TGTGCCAGCGGACTAGCGGGAGTGGTCGGGGAGCTGTTTTTT.

The gene calls are TRBV5-1 and TRBJ2-5; D is uncertain. CDR3 length: 14 amino acids. Trimming removed 4 bases at V and 0 bases at J, with 10 bases between. Germline loops: CDR1 SGHRS, CDR2 YFSETQ. DNA for the CDR3: TGCGCCAGCAGCCCCTGGGCCGACCAAGAGACCCAGTACTTC. Translated: CASSPWADQETQYF.

The rearrangement links TRBV4-1 to TRBJ2-7, with TRBD2 matching over 12 bases. The CDR3 extends over 17 amino acids. The V gene end was trimmed by 3 bases and the J gene end by 6 bases; junction bases not matched to a gene: 12. CDR1 MGHRA and CDR2 YSYEKL come from the germline V gene. Here the CDR3 DNA reads TGCGCCAGCAGCCACCAAGTCCGACTAGCGGGAGCCGGCGAGCAGTACTTC. Encoded protein: CASSHQVRLAGAGEQYF.

The chain is built from TRBV7-2 and TRBJ2-2, with 9 bases fitting TRBD1. Germline V gives CDR1 SGHTA, CDR2 FQGNSA. J was trimmed by 2 bases and V by 5 bases; bases with no gene match: 12. CDR3 length equals 18 residues. This chain's CDR3 is CASSRTSQGAFNTGELFF. The CDR3 DNA follows: TGTGCCAGCAGCCGCACCTCACAGGGGGCTTTCAACACCGGGGAGCTGTTTTTT.

The gene calls are TRBV7-3 and TRBJ1-2, with TRBD1 as a possible D gene (6 bases). In germline, CDR1 is SGHTA, CDR2 FQGTGA. The CDR3 sequence is 13 residues long. Trimming took off 5 bases at V and 8 bases at J, with 15 bases between the two ends. For the CDR3, the DNA is TGTGCCAGCAGCCCCCGGTTCGGGGGCGGCTACACCTTC. Encoded protein: CASSPRFGGGYTF.

This chain connects TRBV11-2 to TRBJ2-7, with D possibly being TRBD2 (5 bases). Trimming stripped 4 bases from V and 6 bases from J, with 10 bases between. The CDR3 is 12 amino acids. CDR1 SGHAT and CDR2 FQNNGV come from the germline V gene. The CDR3 sequence: CASSSLASEQYF. The DNA of the CDR3 is TGTGCCAGCAGCTCGCTAGCTTCCGAGCAGTACTTC.

The V call is TRBV11-2, the J call TRBJ2-1, with D maybe TRBD2 (5 bases). CDR1 SGHAT and CDR2 FQNNGV come from the germline V gene. Deletions cut 5 bases from V and 9 bases from J, with 11 bases between. The CDR3 has 12 amino acids. In DNA, the CDR3 is TGTGCCAGCAGCCGCTTGGCGGGTGAGCAGTTCTTC. Protein: CASSRLAGEQFF.

The gene calls are TRBV4-3 and TRBJ2-3, with D unclear. The CDR3 loop spans 13 amino acids. Germline V gene sequence: CDR1 LGHNA, CDR2 YSLEER. V was pared by 0 bases and J by 7 bases, with 8 bases between. CDR3 region: CASSQDTLNTQYF. DNA of the CDR3: TGCGCCAGCAGCCAAGATACCCTAAATACGCAGTATTTT.

The J gene is TRBJ2-2, the V gene TRBV29-1; the match to TRBD1 covers 7 bases. This CDR3 has 12 amino acids. Trimming at V came to 7 bases and at J to 6 bases, leaving 5 bases not matched to a gene. Germline assignment: CDR1 SQVTM and CDR2 ANQGSEA. CDR3 in DNA: TGCAGCGCAATGGACAGGCCCGGGGAGCTGTTTTTT. Translated, it gives CSAMDRPGELFF.

The V and J genes are TRBV27 and TRBJ1-4; a possible D gene is TRBD1 (5 bases). This CDR3 contains 14 residues. V was shortened by 7 bases and J by 7 bases, with 16 bases between the two germline ends. Germline CDR1 MNHEY, CDR2 SMNVEV (reference sequence). This chain's CDR3 is CASKAQGFAEKLFF. CDR3 coding DNA: TGTGCCAGCAAGGCCCAGGGTTTCGCTGAAAAACTGTTTTTT.

The chain uses TRBV2 and TRBJ2-2; 9 bases are shared with TRBD2. From germline, CDR1 is SNHLY and CDR2 FYNNEI. The CDR3 consists of 17 residues. With V trimmed by 3 bases and J by 7 bases, 12 bases remained unmatched. CDR3 nucleotides: TGTGCCAGCAGTGATGTTTCGATAGCGGGAGTGGTCGGGGAGCTGTTTTTT. Its translation is CASSDVSIAGVVGELFF.

This clone showed up just once. This chain joins TRBV5-5 and TRBJ2-7; no reliable D call. V gave up 0 bases and J gave up 2 bases, with 9 bases separating them. The CDR3 contains 14 residues. CDR1 and CDR2 from the germline V gene are SGHKS and YYEKEE (reference sequence). The CDR3 here is CASSLEATTYEQYF. The CDR3 DNA follows: TGTGCCAGCAGCTTGGAGGCCACTACCTACGAGCAGTACTTC.

The chain is built from TRBV27 and TRBJ2-7; no firm D call. The V gene's germline CDR1 is MNHEY and CDR2 SMNVEV (reference sequence). The length of the CDR3 is 14 residues. Trimming pared 0 bases from V and 0 bases from J, leaving 6 bases between. CDR3 region: CASSLSIYSYEQYF. Written as DNA, the CDR3 is TGTGCCAGCAGTTTATCGATTTACTCCTACGAGCAGTACTTC.

V usage is TRBV30 and J usage is TRBJ2-7; 8 positions match TRBD1. CDR3 length equals 14 residues. The V and J ends lost 4 bases and 6 bases, in that order; junction bases with no gene match: 11. The germline V gene encodes CDR1 GTSNPN and CDR2 SVGIG (reference sequence). The chain's CDR3 is CAWTGPSQGAEQYF. CDR3 bases: TGTGCCTGGACTGGACCTTCCCAGGGGGCCGAGCAGTACTTC.

The rearrangement uses TRBV4-2 and TRBJ1-5; the match to TRBD1 covers 8 bases. V lost 0 bases to trimming and J lost 5 bases; unmatched junction nucleotides: 3. Per germline, CDR1 LGHNA and CDR2 YNFKEQ. The CDR3 contains 15 residues. CDR3 nucleotides: TGTGCCAGCAGCCAAGACCCAGGGGGCCATCAGCCCCAGCATTTT. Its protein product is CASSQDPGGHQPQHF.